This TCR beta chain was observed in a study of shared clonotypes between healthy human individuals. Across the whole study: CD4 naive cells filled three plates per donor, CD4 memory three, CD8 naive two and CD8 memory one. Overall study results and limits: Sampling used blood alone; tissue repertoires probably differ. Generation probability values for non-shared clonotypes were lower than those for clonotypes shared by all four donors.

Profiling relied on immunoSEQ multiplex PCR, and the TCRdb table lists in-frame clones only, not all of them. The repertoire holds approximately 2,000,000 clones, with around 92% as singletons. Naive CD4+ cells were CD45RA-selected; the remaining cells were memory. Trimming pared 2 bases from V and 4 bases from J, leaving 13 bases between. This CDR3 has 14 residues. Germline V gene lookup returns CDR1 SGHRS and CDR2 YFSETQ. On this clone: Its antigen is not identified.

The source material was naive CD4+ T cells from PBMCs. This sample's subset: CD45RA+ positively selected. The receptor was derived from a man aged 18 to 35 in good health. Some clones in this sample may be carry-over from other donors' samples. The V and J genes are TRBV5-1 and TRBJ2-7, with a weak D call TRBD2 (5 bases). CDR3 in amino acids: CASSFGLQDYEQYF. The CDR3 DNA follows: TGCGCCAGCAGCTTTGGACTTCAAGATTACGAGCAGTACTTC.